This paragraph covers one TCR beta chain sequence. Trimming left V 1 base short and J 7 bases short, with 19 bases between. There are 17 residues in the CDR3. CDR1 MNHEY and CDR2 SMNVEV come from the germline V gene (reference sequence). HIV-negative, healthy adults without recent acute infections or vaccinations were the donors. The data originate from a study of shared clonotypes between healthy human individuals. Replicate PCRs for sorted subsets used 200 ng DNA; this equaled about 30,000 T cell genomes. Clones were sequenced by immunoSEQ multiplex PCR, and TCRdb holds only the in-frame ones, with some missing. The table has 2 million to 2.5 million clones, approximately 93% seen once.

What was sequenced was naive CD4+ T cells from PBMCs. Sample subset: CD45RA+ positively selected. The chain employs TRBV27 and TRBJ2-2; possibly TRBD2 for D (5 bases). This clonotype was sampled from a man aged 18-30 years in good health. Some clones in this sample may be carry-over from other donors' samples. The CDR3 DNA follows: TGTGCCAGCAGTTTATTTTCGGGCGTATTTCGGGGCGGGGAGCTGTTTTTT. Protein sequence: CASSLFSGVFRGGELFF.